The clone carrying this T cell receptor (beta chain) turned up a few times. Deletions cut 3 bases from V and 10 bases from J, with 19 bases between. This CDR3 is 16 amino acids long. Germline V CDR1 and CDR2: LGHDT, YNNKEL (reference sequence). It was with a sample-barcoded 5' primer and a J-beta primer mix that a second PCR of roughly 7 to 12 cycles was run. Each CDR3 protein is one row after TCRdb ran MiXCR on the 5' RACE reads. The sample comprises 1.5 million or so distinct CDR3 sequences, approximately 38% of which are singletons, and roughly 8.2% rests with the top ten. The data were taken from a study of blood T cells in healthy people across ages.

Sequences were obtained from blood. The sequence was collected from a woman younger than 30 in good health. J is TRBJ1-6 and V is TRBV3-1, with D maybe TRBD1 (6 bases). CDR3 residues: CASSHQGGGRGSPLHF. The CDR3 nucleotides read TGTGCCAGCAGCCACCAAGGGGGTGGTAGAGGATCACCCCTCCACTTT. The full variable domain, completed using reference TRBV3-1 and TRBJ1-6, is DTAVSQTPKYLVTQMGNDKSIKCEQNLGHDTMYWYKQDSKKFLKIMFSYNNKELIINETVPNRFSPKSPDKAHLNLHINSLELGDSAVYFCASSHQGGGRGSPLHFGNGTRLTVT.